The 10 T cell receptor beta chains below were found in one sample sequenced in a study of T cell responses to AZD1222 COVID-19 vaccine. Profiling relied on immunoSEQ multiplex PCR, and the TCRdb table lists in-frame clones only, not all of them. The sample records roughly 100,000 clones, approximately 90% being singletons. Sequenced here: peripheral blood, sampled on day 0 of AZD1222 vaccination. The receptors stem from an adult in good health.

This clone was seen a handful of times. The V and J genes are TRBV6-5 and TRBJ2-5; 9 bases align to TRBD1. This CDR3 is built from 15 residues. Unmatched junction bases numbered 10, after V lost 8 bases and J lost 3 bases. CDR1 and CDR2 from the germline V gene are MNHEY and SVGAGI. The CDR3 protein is CASGLQGAIKETQYF. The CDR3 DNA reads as TGTGCCAGCGGATTACAGGGGGCGATTAAAGAGACCCAGTACTTC.

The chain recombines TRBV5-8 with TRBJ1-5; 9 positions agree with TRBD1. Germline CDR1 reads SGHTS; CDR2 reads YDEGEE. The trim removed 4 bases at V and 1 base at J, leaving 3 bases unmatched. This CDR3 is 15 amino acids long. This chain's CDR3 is CASSRGQGSNQPQHF. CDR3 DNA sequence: TGTGCCAGCAGCCGAGGACAGGGGAGCAATCAGCCCCAGCATTTT. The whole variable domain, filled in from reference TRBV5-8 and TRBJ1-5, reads EAGVTQSPTHLIKTRGQQATLRCSPISGHTSVYWYQQALGLGLQFLLWYDEGEERNRGNFPPRFSGRQFPNYSSELNVNALELEDSALYLCASSRGQGSNQPQHFGDGTRLSIL.

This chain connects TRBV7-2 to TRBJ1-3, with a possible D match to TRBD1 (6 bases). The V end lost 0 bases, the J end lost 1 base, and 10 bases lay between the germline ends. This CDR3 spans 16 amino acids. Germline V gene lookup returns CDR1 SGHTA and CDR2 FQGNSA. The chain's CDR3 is CASSLAGGPSGNTIYF. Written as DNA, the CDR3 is TGTGCCAGCAGCTTAGCTGGGGGCCCTTCTGGAAACACCATATATTTT.

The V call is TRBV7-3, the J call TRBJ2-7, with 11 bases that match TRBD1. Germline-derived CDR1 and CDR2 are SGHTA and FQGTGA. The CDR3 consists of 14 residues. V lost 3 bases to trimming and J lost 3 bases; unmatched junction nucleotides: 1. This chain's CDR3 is CASSLGQGVYEQYF. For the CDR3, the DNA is TGTGCCAGCAGCTTGGGACAGGGGGTCTACGAGCAGTACTTC.

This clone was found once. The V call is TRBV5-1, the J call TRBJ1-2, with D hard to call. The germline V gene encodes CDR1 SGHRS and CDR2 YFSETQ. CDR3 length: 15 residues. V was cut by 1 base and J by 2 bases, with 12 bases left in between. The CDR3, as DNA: TGCGCCAGCAGCTTGATGCCAGGCCCGAACTATGGCTACACCTTC. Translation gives CASSLMPGPNYGYTF.

The CDR3 here is CASSEWRGAQYF. CDR3 coding DNA: TGCGCCAGCAGTGAGTGGAGGGGAGCGCAGTATTTT. The V gene is TRBV10-1, the J gene TRBJ2-3, with D maybe TRBD2 (6 bases). CDR3 length: 12 amino acids. Germline V gene lookup returns CDR1 WNHNN and CDR2 SYGVQD (reference sequence). V lost 1 base, J lost 10 bases, and 9 bases lay in between.

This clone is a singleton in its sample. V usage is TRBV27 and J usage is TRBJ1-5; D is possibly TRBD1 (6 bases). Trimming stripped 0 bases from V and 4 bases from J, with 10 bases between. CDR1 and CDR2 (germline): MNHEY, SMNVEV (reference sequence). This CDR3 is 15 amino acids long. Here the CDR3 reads CASSLSQGLNQPQHF. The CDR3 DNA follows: TGTGCCAGCAGTTTATCTCAGGGGCTTAATCAGCCCCAGCATTTT.

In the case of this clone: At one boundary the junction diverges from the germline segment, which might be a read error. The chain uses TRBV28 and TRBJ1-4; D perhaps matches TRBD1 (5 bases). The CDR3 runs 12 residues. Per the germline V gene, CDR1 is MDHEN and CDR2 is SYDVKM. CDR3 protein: CASRLGVEKLFF. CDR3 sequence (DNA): TGTGCCAGCCGTTTGGGGGTTGAAAAACTGTTTTTT.

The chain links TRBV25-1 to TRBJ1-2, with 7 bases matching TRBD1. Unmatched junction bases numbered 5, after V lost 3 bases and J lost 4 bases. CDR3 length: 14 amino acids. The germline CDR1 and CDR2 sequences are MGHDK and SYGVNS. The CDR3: CASSDPGQPYGYTF. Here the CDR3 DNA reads TGTGCCAGCAGTGATCCGGGACAGCCCTATGGCTACACCTTC.

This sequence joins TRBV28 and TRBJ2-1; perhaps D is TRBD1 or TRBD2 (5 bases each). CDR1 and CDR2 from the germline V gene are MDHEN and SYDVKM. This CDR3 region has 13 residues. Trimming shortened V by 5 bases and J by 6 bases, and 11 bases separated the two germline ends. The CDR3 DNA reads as TGTGCCAGCAGTGTGGGGACCGGCAATGAGCAGTTCTTC. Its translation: CASSVGTGNEQFF.